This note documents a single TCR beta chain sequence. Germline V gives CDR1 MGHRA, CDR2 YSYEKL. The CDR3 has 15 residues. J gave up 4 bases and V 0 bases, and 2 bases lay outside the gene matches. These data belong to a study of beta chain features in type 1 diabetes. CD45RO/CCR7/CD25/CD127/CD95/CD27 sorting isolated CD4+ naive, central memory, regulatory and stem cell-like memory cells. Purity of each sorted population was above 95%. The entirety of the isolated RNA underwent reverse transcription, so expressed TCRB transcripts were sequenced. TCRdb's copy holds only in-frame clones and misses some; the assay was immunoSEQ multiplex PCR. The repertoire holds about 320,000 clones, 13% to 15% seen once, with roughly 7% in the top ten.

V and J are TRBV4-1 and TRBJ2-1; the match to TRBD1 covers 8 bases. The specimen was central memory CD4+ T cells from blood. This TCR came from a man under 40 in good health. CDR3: CASSQDGQGYNEQFF. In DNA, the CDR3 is TGCGCCAGCAGCCAAGACGGACAGGGTTACAATGAGCAGTTCTTC.